This T cell receptor (beta chain) stems from a study of tumor-infiltrating lymphocytes in oesophageal squamous cell carcinoma (dated by TCRdb to the mid-2010s). Trimming accounts for 3 bases at V and 4 bases at J, while the number of junction bases matched to no gene is 1. In the germline V gene, CDR1 corresponds to MRHNA and CDR2 to SNTAGT. The CDR3 contains 14 residues, cysteine and phenylalanine counted. Only the CDR3 DNA stays, 42 bases, in frame from base 1. Of note for this clonotype: The antigen it binds to is not known. One base away there is no much larger clone; base qualities are not given.

Libraries were constructed by PCR. These reads were obtained on an Illumina HiSeq 2000. TCRdb cleaned the public reads at Q25 with fastp, built clones with MiXCR and kept in-frame beta chains. Under each unique CDR3 protein, matching rows form one entry showing the most common genes and DNA. This sample is represented by about 10,000 distinct CDR3 sequences; about three fifths of them were singletons. Of the sample, 35% falls within the top ten clones. The chain is assembled from TRBV6-4 and TRBJ1-5, with 9 bases aligning to TRBD1. The receptor was isolated from a male donor with esophageal squamous cell carcinoma. Sequenced material: esophageal tumor tissue. Here the CDR3 is given as CASSEDRGNQPQHF. The base sequence is TGTGCCAGCAGTGAGGACAGGGGAAATCAGCCCCAGCATTTT.